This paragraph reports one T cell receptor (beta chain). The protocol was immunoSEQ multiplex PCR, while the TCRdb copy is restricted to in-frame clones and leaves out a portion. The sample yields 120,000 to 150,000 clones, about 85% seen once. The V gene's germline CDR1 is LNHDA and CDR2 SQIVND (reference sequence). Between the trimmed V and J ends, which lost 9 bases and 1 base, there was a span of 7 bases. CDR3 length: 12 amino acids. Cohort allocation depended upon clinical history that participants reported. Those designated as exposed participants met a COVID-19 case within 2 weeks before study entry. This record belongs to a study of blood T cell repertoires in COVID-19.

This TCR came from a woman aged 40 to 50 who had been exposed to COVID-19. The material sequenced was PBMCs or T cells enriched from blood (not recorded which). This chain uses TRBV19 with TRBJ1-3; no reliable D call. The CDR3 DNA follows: TGTGCCAGCTCGGGGTCTGGAAACACCATATATTTT. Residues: CASSGSGNTIYF.